The rows below give T cell receptor beta chains drawn from one sample of a study of Ad26.COV2.S vaccination and SARS-CoV-2 variants. TCRdb's table, derived via immunoSEQ multiplex PCR, lists solely in-frame clones and lacks some. The table has about 410,000 clones, 89% seen once; the top ten hold 1.5% to 2%. The sequencing here drew on peripheral blood, taken in a trial of Ad26.COV2.S vaccine versus placebo. Every receptor here comes from a person between 18 and 65 years old who received the Ad26.COV2.S COVID-19 vaccine or a placebo. Each CDR3 is given with its conserved first and last residue. D genes are given only for firm matches. Rows may omit the clone size; those that give it use once, few, many or a size class.

>TRBJ2-1|TRBV18|NA|NA
CASSQRHEQFF
TGTGCCAGCTCACAAAGGCATGAGCAGTTCTTC
>TRBJ2-2|TRBV11-3|NA|few
CASSLGRRNTGELFF
TGTGCCAGCAGCTTAGGCAGGAGGAACACCGGGGAGCTGTTTTTT
>TRBJ2-7|TRBV6-5|TRBD2|NA
CASSTSGAHGTQYF
TGTGCCAGCAGTACTAGCGGGGCTCATGGGACGCAGTACTTC
>TRBJ2-5|TRBV5-4|TRBD2|NA
CASSLGLAGDRRGETQYF
TGTGCCAGCAGCTTGGGGCTAGCGGGAGATCGGCGTGGAGAGACCCAGTACTTC
>TRBJ2-5|TRBV5-1|NA|NA
CASSSEQETQYF
TGCGCCAGCAGTAGCGAGCAAGAGACCCAGTACTTC
>TRBJ2-1|TRBV7-2|TRBD2|NA
CASSTPSGLAVNEQFF
TGTGCCAGCAGCACCCCCTCGGGACTAGCCGTGAATGAGCAGTTCTTC
>TRBJ1-2|TRBV30|TRBD1|NA
CAWSDRGPGYGYTF
TGTGCCTGGAGCGACAGGGGGCCGGGCTATGGCTACACCTTC
>TRBJ1-2|TRBV7-8|TRBD1|NA
CASSLNEQGARNGYTF
TGTGCCAGCAGCTTAAATGAGCAGGGGGCGCGGAATGGCTACACCTTC
>TRBJ2-1|TRBV12-3/TRBV12-4|TRBD1|NA
CASSLDRPQEQFF
TGTGCCAGCAGTTTGGACAGGCCACAGGAGCAGTTCTTC
>TRBJ2-2|TRBV19|NA|NA
CASSPRSGVIGTGELFF
TGTGCCAGTAGTCCCCGGTCAGGGGTTATTGGCACCGGGGAGCTGTTTTTT
>TRBJ1-1|TRBV5-1|NA|once
CASNNRNTEAFF
TGCGCCAGCAATAACAGAAACACTGAAGCTTTCTTT
>TRBJ2-7|TRBV5-1|NA|NA
CASSLAPTGYEQYF
TGCGCCAGCAGCTTGGCGCCGACCGGATACGAGCAGTACTTC
>TRBJ2-3|TRBV6-4|NA|few
CASSEGGDTDTQYF
TGTGCCAGCAGTGAGGGCGGAGACACAGATACGCAGTATTTT
>TRBJ2-7|TRBV14|NA|NA
CASSPTLRTVPKDEQYF
TGTGCCAGCAGCCCCACCCTAAGGACAGTGCCGAAGGACGAGCAGTACTTC
>TRBJ2-7|TRBV19|TRBD2|few
CASSSRVAGGYEQYF
TGTGCCAGTAGTTCCCGTGTTGCGGGAGGCTACGAGCAGTACTTC
>TRBJ2-3|TRBV7-9|NA|NA
CASSQHGYDTQYF
TGTGCCAGCAGTCAACACGGGTATGATACGCAGTATTTT
>TRBJ1-5|TRBV2|NA|NA
CASSTVLNQPQHF
TGTGCCAGCAGTACAGTACTTAATCAGCCCCAGCATTTT
>TRBJ2-1|TRBV27|TRBD2|NA
CASSLRAGGPNEQFF
TGTGCCAGCAGTTTGCGGGCGGGAGGGCCCAATGAGCAGTTCTTC
>TRBJ2-4|TRBV12-3/TRBV12-4|NA|NA
CASSPSSENIQYF
TGTGCCAGCAGCCCCTCTAGCGAAAACATTCAGTACTTC
>TRBJ1-2|TRBV24-1|TRBD1|NA
CATSDLDRVYGYTF
TGTGCCACCAGTGACCTAGACAGGGTCTATGGCTACACCTTC
>TRBJ2-7|TRBV5-6|TRBD1|NA
CASSLGDRGSRQYF
TGTGCCAGCAGCTTGGGGGACAGGGGCAGTCGGCAGTACTTC
>TRBJ1-6|TRBV4-1|NA|NA
CASSQAANPPDPNSPLHF
TGCGCCAGCAGCCAAGCTGCCAACCCGCCGGACCCGAATTCACCCCTCCACTTT
>TRBJ2-1|TRBV6-4|TRBD1|NA
CASSEGTGGNEQFF
TGTGCCAGCAGTGAAGGGACAGGGGGCAATGAGCAGTTCTTC
>TRBJ2-7|TRBV24-1|TRBD2|NA
CATSEAGLAGERSYEQYF
TGTGCCACCAGTGAAGCGGGACTAGCGGGAGAAAGATCCTACGAGCAGTACTTC
>TRBJ2-7|TRBV19|NA|NA
CASSIAEDSSYEQYF
TGTGCCAGTAGTATAGCCGAGGACAGTTCCTACGAGCAGTACTTC
>TRBJ2-3|TRBV18|NA|NA
CASSPLRFADTQYF
TGTGCCAGCTCACCACTTAGGTTCGCAGATACGCAGTATTTT
>TRBJ2-7|TRBV30|NA|NA
CAWSPSYRVTYEQYF
TGTGCCTGGAGTCCTTCCTACAGGGTAACCTACGAGCAGTACTTC
>TRBJ2-3|TRBV30|TRBD1|NA
CAWSILQGLPPLSTDTQYF
TGTGCCTGGAGTATCTTACAGGGGCTCCCGCCTCTAAGCACAGATACGCAGTATTTT
>TRBJ1-2|TRBV18|NA|NA
CASSNRENYGYTF
TGTGCCAGCTCAAACAGGGAAAACTATGGCTACACCTTC
>TRBJ2-1|TRBV7-9|TRBD2|NA
CASQPGLAGSEQFF
TGTGCCAGCCAACCGGGACTAGCGGGTTCTGAGCAGTTCTTC
>TRBJ2-2|TRBV5-6|NA|once
CASGFAGELFF
TGTGCCAGCGGTTTCGCCGGGGAGCTGTTTTTT
>TRBJ2-7|TRBV5-4|TRBD2|NA
CASSWTSGSGEQYF
TGTGCCAGCAGCTGGACTAGCGGGTCCGGGGAGCAGTACTTC
>TRBJ2-5|TRBV30|NA|NA
CAWSVMETQYF
TGTGCCTGGAGTGTTATGGAGACCCAGTACTTC
>TRBJ2-5|TRBV24-1|NA|NA
CATSDFSGAWETQYF
TGTGCCACCAGTGATTTTTCCGGAGCGTGGGAGACCCAGTACTTC
>TRBJ2-3|TRBV19|NA|NA
CASRRTTGTSTDTQYF
TGTGCCAGTAGACGAACGACAGGGACTAGCACAGATACGCAGTATTTT
>TRBJ2-1|TRBV6-2/TRBV6-3|NA|NA
CASSYVGSSYNEQFF
TGTGCCAGCAGTTACGTCGGCAGCTCCTACAATGAGCAGTTCTTC
>TRBJ2-5|TRBV28|TRBD2|NA
CASSSRRGVETQYF
TGTGCCAGCAGTTCCCGACGGGGGGTGGAGACCCAGTACTTC
>TRBJ2-7|TRBV11-2|NA|NA
CASSLELRVRSYEQYF
TGTGCCAGCAGCTTAGAATTGCGCGTCAGATCCTACGAGCAGTACTTC